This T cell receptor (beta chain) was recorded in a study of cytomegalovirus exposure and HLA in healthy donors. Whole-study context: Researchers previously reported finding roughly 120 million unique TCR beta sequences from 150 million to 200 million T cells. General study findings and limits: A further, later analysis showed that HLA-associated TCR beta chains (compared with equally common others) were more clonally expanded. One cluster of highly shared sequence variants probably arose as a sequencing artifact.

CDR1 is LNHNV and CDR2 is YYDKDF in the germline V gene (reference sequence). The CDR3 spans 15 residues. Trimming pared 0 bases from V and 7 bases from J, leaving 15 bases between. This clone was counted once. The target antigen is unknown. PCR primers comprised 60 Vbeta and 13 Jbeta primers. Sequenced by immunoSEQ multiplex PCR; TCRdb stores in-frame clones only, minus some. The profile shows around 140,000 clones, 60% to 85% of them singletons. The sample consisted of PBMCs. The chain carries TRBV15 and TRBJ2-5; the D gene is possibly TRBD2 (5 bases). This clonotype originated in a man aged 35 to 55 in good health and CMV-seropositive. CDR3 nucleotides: TGTGCCACCAGCAGAGAGGCCTCAGGCGCGGGGACCCAGTACTTC. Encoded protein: CATSREASGAGTQYF.